The 31 T cell receptor beta chains in this list originate from one sample, sequenced in a study of beta chain features in type 1 diabetes. Findings and caveats of the study: In every one of the four CD4+ subsets, TCRB CDR3s were moderately but significantly shorter in Type 1 diabetes patients.

The antigens these receptors bind are not known. Every isolated RNA sample was fully reverse transcribed, so sequencing captured expressed TCRB transcripts. Assay used: immunoSEQ multiplex PCR; TCRdb lists only in-frame clones, some missing. The sample includes 150,000 or so clones, over 55% of them seen just once. The sequencing sample was made of naive CD4+ T cells from blood. These receptors were obtained from a young man with type 1 diabetes.

This clone is a singleton in its sample. The J gene is TRBJ2-1, the V gene TRBV12-5; 9 nucleotides line up with TRBD1. CDR3 length equals 16 residues. Germline V gene data show CDR1 as LGHNT and CDR2 as FRNRAP. V lost 1 base and J lost 4; bases outside the gene matches: 5. CDR3: CASGLDPGTGYNEQFF. The CDR3 coding sequence is TGTGCTAGTGGTTTGGACCCCGGGACAGGGTACAATGAGCAGTTCTTC.

This chain connects TRBV30 to TRBJ2-3; D ambiguous. The CDR3 consists of 15 residues. V shed 2 bases and J shed 1 base, with 13 bases lying between them. Germline assignment: CDR1 GTSNPN and CDR2 SVGIG (reference sequence). The CDR3 region has the DNA TGTGCCTGGAGTTTAGGCCTAGAAGGCACAGATACGCAGTATTTT. Translation gives CAWSLGLEGTDTQYF. The full variable domain, with the rest looked up from reference TRBV30 and TRBJ2-3, is SQTIHQWPATLVQPVGSPLSLECTVEGTSNPNLYWYRQAAGRGLQLLFYSVGIGQISSEVPQNLSASRPQDRQFILSSKKLLLSDSGFYLCAWSLGLEGTDTQYFGPGTRLTVL.

V and J are TRBV27 and TRBJ2-3, with TRBD1 identical over 9 bases. The V segment lost 3 bases and the J segment 8 bases; nucleotides outside the gene matches: 9. CDR1 MNHEY and CDR2 SMNVEV come from the germline V gene (reference sequence). The CDR3 consists of 15 residues. CDR3 protein: CASSFMTGGIGTQYF. DNA for the CDR3: TGTGCCAGCAGTTTTATGACAGGGGGTATTGGTACGCAGTATTTT.

As to this clone: This specimen includes other DNA sequences encoding the same CDR3. The CDR3 spells CSVRDRDYGYTF. DNA for the CDR3: TGCAGCGTTCGAGACAGGGACTATGGCTACACCTTC. The J gene is TRBJ1-2, the V gene TRBV29-1; 7 nucleotides match TRBD1. With V trimmed by 5 bases and J by 3 bases, 3 bases remained unmatched. CDR3 size: 12 residues. Germline V gene sequence: CDR1 SQVTM, CDR2 ANQGSEA. The variable domain in full, completed from reference TRBV29-1 and TRBJ1-2, reads SAVISQKPSRDICQRGTSLTIQCQVDSQVTMMFWYRQQPGQSLTLIATANQGSEATYESGFVIDKFPISRPNLTFSTLTVSNMSPEDSSIYLCSVRDRDYGYTFGSGTRLTVV.

The chain is built from TRBV28 and TRBJ2-6, with no clear D. Between the trimmed V and J ends, which lost 4 bases and 0 bases, there was a span of 10 bases. This CDR3 region has 16 residues. Germline CDR1 reads MDHEN; CDR2 reads SYDVKM. The CDR3 here is CASSSFTISGANVLTF. The CDR3 DNA is TGTGCCAGCAGTTCATTTACCATCTCTGGGGCCAACGTCCTGACTTTC.

This sequence joins TRBV9 and TRBJ2-1, with 10 bases lining up with TRBD2. This CDR3 has 16 amino acids. From germline, CDR1 is SGDLS and CDR2 YYNGEE. The trim removed 4 bases at V and 6 bases at J, leaving 10 bases unmatched. The CDR3 loop reads CASSLMNLAGVNEQFF. The CDR3, as DNA: TGTGCCAGCAGCCTCATGAATCTAGCGGGGGTCAATGAGCAGTTCTTC.

CDR3 nucleotides: TGTGCCAGCAGCTTCCTACAGGGTAATGAGCAGTTCTTC. It translates to CASSFLQGNEQFF. This chain links TRBV11-2 with TRBJ2-1; possibly TRBD1 for D (6 bases). From germline, CDR1 is SGHAT and CDR2 FQNNGV. This CDR3 contains 13 residues. The V end lost 3 bases, the J end lost 7 bases, and 10 bases lay between the germline ends. Based on the CDR3 plus reference TRBV11-2 and TRBJ2-1, the full variable domain is EAGVAQSPRYKIIEKRQSVAFWCNPISGHATLYWYQQILGQGPKLLIQFQNNGVVDDSQLPKDRFSAERLKGVDSTLKIQPAKLEDSAVYLCASSFLQGNEQFFGPGTRLTVL.

The chain couples TRBV25-1 to TRBJ1-2; 9 positions match TRBD1. This CDR3 spans 14 amino acids. Germline V gene data show CDR1 as MGHDK and CDR2 as SYGVNS. V shed 2 bases, J shed 7 bases, and the junction held 5 bases outside the gene matches. CDR3 sequence (DNA): TGTGCCAGCAGTGAAACAGGGGGCTTTGGTGGCTACACCTTC. Its protein is CASSETGGFGGYTF.

This clone has a single count. This chain uses TRBV18 with TRBJ2-1; D is unresolved. V dropped 3 bases and J dropped 5 bases, with 14 bases sitting between them. CDR3 length: 15 amino acids. The germline gives CDR1 KGHSH, CDR2 LQKENI. Here the CDR3 reads CASSPWTPDHNEQFF. The CDR3 DNA is TGTGCCAGCTCACCCTGGACGCCGGACCACAATGAGCAGTTCTTC.

This clone showed up just once. The chain couples TRBV6-5 to TRBJ2-7, with 10 positions matching TRBD1. J lost 4 bases, V lost 3 bases, and 6 bases had no gene match. The CDR3 is 15 residues long. Germline CDR1 and CDR2: MNHEY and SVGAGI. As DNA, the CDR3 is TGTGCCAGCAGTTATGAAGGGACAGGGGTTTACGAGCAGTACTTC. Its translation: CASSYEGTGVYEQYF.

V usage is TRBV12-5 and J usage is TRBJ2-3, with D tentatively TRBD2 (5 bases). Germline V gives CDR1 LGHNT, CDR2 FRNRAP. Deletions cut 2 bases from V and 6 bases from J, with 12 bases between. This CDR3 comprises 14 residues. CDR3 coding DNA: TGTGCTAGTGGTTTGAGGCAGAGAGGGGATACGCAGTATTTT. This gives the protein CASGLRQRGDTQYF.

CDR3 sequence: CATSRGYNEQFF. The CDR3 coding sequence is TGTGCCACCAGCAGAGGATACAATGAGCAGTTCTTC. The rearrangement joins TRBV15 to TRBJ2-1, with D unclear. This CDR3 contains 12 residues. Trimming took 1 base from V and 4 from J, leaving 2 bases between them. From germline, CDR1 is LNHNV and CDR2 YYDKDF (reference sequence).

The chain recombines TRBV2 with TRBJ1-1; D remains unclear. The CDR3 covers 13 residues. Trimming shortened V by 8 bases and J by 0 bases, and 10 bases separated the two germline ends. Per germline, CDR1 SNHLY and CDR2 FYNNEI. For the CDR3, the DNA is TGTGCCAGCCGAAGGCAACTGAACACTGAAGCTTTCTTT. Its protein is CASRRQLNTEAFF.

The chain is built from TRBV30 and TRBJ1-4; no definite D call. Deletions cut 4 bases from V and 11 bases from J, with 8 bases between. From germline, CDR1 is GTSNPN and CDR2 SVGIG (reference sequence). This CDR3 region has 10 residues. This CDR3 is CAWTWRKLFF. The CDR3 nucleotides are TGTGCCTGGACATGGAGGAAACTGTTTTTT.

The chain uses TRBV5-1 and TRBJ2-4; D is ambiguous. The CDR3 contains 17 residues. Trimming stripped 0 bases from V and 6 bases from J, with 19 bases between. Germline V gives CDR1 SGHRS, CDR2 YFSETQ. The CDR3 bases are TGCGCCAGCAGCTTGGCCGAGGCACCCCAACGGAGAAACATTCAGTACTTC. Protein product: CASSLAEAPQRRNIQYF.

This clone was observed a handful of times. The chain employs TRBV7-2 and TRBJ2-5; D remains unclear. The CDR3 has 13 amino acids. The V gene's germline CDR1 is SGHTA and CDR2 FQGNSA. V lost 2 bases and J 4 bases, leaving 8 bases between the germline ends. CDR3 nucleotide sequence: TGTGCCAGCAGCTTAATGGTAACAGAGACCCAGTACTTC. Translating gives CASSLMVTETQYF.

The chain has TRBV7-2 and TRBJ2-1, with 8 bases lining up with TRBD2. The V gene end was trimmed by 2 bases and the J gene end by 7 bases; junction bases not matched to a gene: 10. From germline, CDR1 is SGHTA and CDR2 FQGNSA. The CDR3 has 16 amino acids. The CDR3 DNA reads as TGTGCCAGCAGCTTATACGCGGGGGGCCGGGTGAATGAGCAGTTCTTC. Translated, it gives CASSLYAGGRVNEQFF. The entire variable domain, with the rest obtained from reference TRBV7-2 and TRBJ2-1, is as follows: GAGVSQSPSNKVTEKGKDVELRCDPISGHTALYWYRQSLGQGLEFLIYFQGNSAPDKSGLPSDRFSAERTGGSVSTLTIQRTQQEDSAVYLCASSLYAGGRVNEQFFGPGTRLTVL.

This clone was observed a handful of times. The rearrangement joins TRBV7-2 to TRBJ2-1, with 8 bases that match TRBD2. The CDR3 has 15 amino acids. Unmatched junction bases numbered 5, after V lost 4 bases and J lost 3 bases. CDR1 is SGHTA and CDR2 is FQGNSA in the germline V gene. The CDR3 loop is CASSSLAADYNEQFF. The DNA for the CDR3 is TGTGCCAGCAGCTCACTAGCGGCTGACTACAATGAGCAGTTCTTC.

The chain recombines TRBV7-2 with TRBJ2-5; TRBD2 might be the D (5 bases). V gave up 2 bases and J gave up 2 bases, with 15 bases separating them. Germline V gives CDR1 SGHTA, CDR2 FQGNSA. This CDR3 has 16 amino acids. This CDR3 reads CASSLSQTGWQETQYF. In DNA form, the CDR3 reads TGTGCCAGCAGCTTATCGCAAACGGGGTGGCAAGAGACCCAGTACTTC.

The V call is TRBV15, the J call TRBJ1-2, with 7 bases matching TRBD1. V was pared by 1 base and J by 4 bases, with 3 bases of the junction left unmatched. Germline-derived CDR1 and CDR2 are LNHNV and YYDKDF (reference sequence). The CDR3 is 14 amino acids. CDR3 region: CATSRVRQGYGYTF. CDR3 coding DNA: TGTGCCACCAGCAGAGTTCGACAGGGCTATGGCTACACCTTC.

The rearrangement joins TRBV11-2 to TRBJ2-5; the D gene is possibly TRBD1 (6 bases). The CDR3 has 18 residues. V lost 6 bases and J lost 0, with 23 bases in between. Germline V gene data show CDR1 as SGHAT and CDR2 as FQNNGV. The CDR3 loop reads CASRLPGRKKGDQETQYF. The CDR3 DNA reads TGTGCCAGCAGGCTTCCGGGACGAAAAAAGGGGGACCAAGAGACCCAGTACTTC.

The CDR3 is CASSQISGGQRFYEQYF. For the CDR3, the DNA is TGTGCCAGCAGCCAGATAAGTGGAGGACAGAGGTTCTACGAGCAGTACTTC. The chain employs TRBV14 and TRBJ2-7, with a weak D call TRBD1 (6 bases). CDR1 is SGHDN and CDR2 is FVKESK in the germline V gene. The germline V and J ends were trimmed by 3 bases and 3 bases, with 21 bases remaining between them. CDR3 size: 17 residues.

V gene TRBV29-1 combines with J gene TRBJ2-5, with 12 bases that match TRBD1. J gave up 4 bases and V 6 bases, and 9 bases lay outside the gene matches. Looked up from germline, CDR1 is SQVTM and CDR2 is ANQGSEA. This CDR3 contains 15 residues. The CDR3 loop reads CSVGDRGPRGETQYF. The CDR3 bases are TGCAGCGTGGGGGACAGGGGGCCCCGGGGAGAGACCCAGTACTTC.

The chain couples TRBV29-1 to TRBJ2-2; possible D gene TRBD2, 6 bases. Germline CDR1 and CDR2: SQVTM and ANQGSEA. This CDR3 has 13 amino acids. Deletions cut 6 bases from V and 2 bases from J, with 10 bases between. CDR3 region: CSVGLDNTGELFF. CDR3 DNA sequence: TGCAGCGTGGGACTTGATAACACCGGGGAGCTGTTTTTT.

The V gene is TRBV29-1, the J gene TRBJ2-5; perhaps TRBD1 as D (5 bases). Germline CDR1 SQVTM, CDR2 ANQGSEA. This CDR3 has 11 amino acids. V was shortened by 6 bases and J by 5 bases, with 10 bases between the two germline ends. The CDR3 is CSVGAWETQYF. The CDR3 DNA sequence: TGCAGCGTAGGGGCGTGGGAGACCCAGTACTTC.

The genes are TRBV9 and TRBJ2-1; weak D call: TRBD2 (6 bases). The CDR3 is 16 amino acids. From germline, CDR1 is SGDLS and CDR2 YYNGEE. Trimming removed 4 bases at V and 5 bases at J, with 19 bases between. The CDR3 nucleotides are TGTGCCAGCAGCCCTCCTAGTCCGGGACTCAACAATGAGCAGTTCTTC. Translated, it gives CASSPPSPGLNNEQFF.

This clone has more than one count but fewer than ten. V usage is TRBV29-1 and J usage is TRBJ2-7, with D hard to call. Germline-derived CDR1 and CDR2 are SQVTM and ANQGSEA. CDR3 length equals 12 residues. V dropped 6 bases and J dropped 2 bases, with 11 bases sitting between them. The CDR3 loop reads CSVSSGTYEQYF. In DNA form, the CDR3 reads TGCAGCGTGAGTTCGGGTACCTACGAGCAGTACTTC.

This clone was found a few times. The chain combines TRBV9 with TRBJ2-1; D ambiguous. Per the germline V gene, CDR1 is SGDLS and CDR2 is YYNGEE. V shed 0 bases and J shed 0 bases, with 10 bases lying between them. This CDR3 is built from 16 residues. CDR3 residues: CASSVGAASSYNEQFF. CDR3 DNA sequence: TGTGCCAGCAGCGTAGGGGCTGCTAGCTCCTACAATGAGCAGTTCTTC. The entire variable domain, with the rest obtained from reference TRBV9 and TRBJ2-1, is as follows: DSGVTQTPKHLITATGQRVTLRCSPRSGDLSVYWYQQSLDQGLQFLIQYYNGEERAKGNILERFSAQQFPDLHSELNLSSLELGDSALYFCASSVGAASSYNEQFFGPGTRLTVL.

The V and J genes are TRBV7-2 and TRBJ2-7; D uncertain. V shed 1 base and J shed 0 bases, with 7 bases lying between them. Per germline, CDR1 SGHTA and CDR2 FQGNSA. This CDR3 comprises 14 residues. The DNA of the CDR3 is TGTGCCAGCAGCTTAGTTCGGGTCTCCTACGAGCAGTACTTC. It yields the protein CASSLVRVSYEQYF.

The table lists this clone with a few counts. The CDR3 sequence: CASSAGTSGGLLVETQYF. CDR3 nucleotides: TGTGCCAGCAGCGCCGGGACTAGCGGGGGGCTCCTTGTGGAGACCCAGTACTTC. The rearrangement joins TRBV9 to TRBJ2-5; 15 bases are shared with TRBD2. Per the germline V gene, CDR1 is SGDLS and CDR2 is YYNGEE. This CDR3 region has 18 residues. V shed 3 bases and J 5 bases; nucleotides not matched to a gene: 11.

The chain is built from TRBV29-1 and TRBJ1-2; a possible D gene is TRBD1 (6 bases). V was pared by 7 bases and J by 8 bases, with 17 bases between. From germline, CDR1 is SQVTM and CDR2 ANQGSEA. The length of the CDR3 is 12 residues. The CDR3 DNA follows: TGCAGCGGCAACCGGGGGCCTAAAGGCTACACCTTC. Translation: CSGNRGPKGYTF.